This T cell receptor (beta chain) is drawn from a study of CD8+CD57+ T cells in acquired aplastic anemia. Study-level information: DNA per sorted CD4+ or CD8+ sample ranged about 0.2 to 30 ug, averaging roughly 3.2 ug.

Genomic DNA, the template, was used for profiling of the TCR beta VDJ and CDR3. From the reads, TCRdb called clonotypes with MiXCR, one entry per CDR3 protein. The sample has 350,000 to 450,000 distinct CDR3 sequences, roughly 64% seen once; the top ten hold approximately 3.9%. As to this clonotype: Its antigen is undetermined.

Points from the study as a whole: The number of CD8+ CDR3 sequences shared by patients and controls was around 30.

In germline, CDR1 is SNHLY, CDR2 FYNNEI. The V gene lost 3 bases and the J gene lost 0 bases, with 8 bases spanning the gap. This CDR3 is 15 amino acids long. Sequenced: sorted CD4+, CD8+, or CD8+CD57+ T cells (not recorded which) from PBMCs. This TCR was sampled from a human donor in good health, serving as a control. The chain joins TRBV2 to TRBJ1-4; D gene unclear. CDR3 nucleotides: TGTGCCAGCAGTGACACACCTGCAACTAATGAAAAACTGTTTTTT. This sequence encodes CASSDTPATNEKLFF.